This T cell receptor beta chain derives from a study of blood T cells in healthy people across ages. General study points: Higher diversity, along with more naive CD4+ cells, distinguished long-lived donors from aged donors. As age increased, TCR beta diversity per million T cells fell in a roughly linear fashion. Calculation of diversity from one million T cells yielded estimates considered to be underestimates.

Germline loops: CDR1 SGHRS, CDR2 YFSETQ. This CDR3 comprises 15 residues. With 1 base removed from V and 4 bases from J, the gap between germline ends came to 11 bases. Regarding this clonotype: The antigen remains undetermined.

Alongside a J-beta primer mix, a sample-barcoded 5' primer served in a second PCR lasting roughly 6 to 11 cycles. Using its own MiXCR run on the 5' RACE reads, TCRdb lists one record per CDR3 protein. The sample has over 950,000 distinct CDR3 sequences, about 51% seen once. Each donor supplied about 9.6 milliliters of peripheral blood. The receptor was isolated from an older woman in good health. The chain uses TRBV5-1 and TRBJ1-4; D not resolved. Sequenced material: blood. CDR3 sequence: CASSLSSACNEKLFF. CDR3 bases: TGCGCCAGCAGCTTGTCCTCGGCTTGTAATGAAAAACTGTTTTTT.